The clone carrying this TCR beta chain was seen a handful of times. This sample was taken from a study of blood T cell repertoires in COVID-19. About the study: Acute and convalescent COVID-19 specimens originated in the United States, Italy and Spain.

V was clipped by 0 bases and J by 0 bases, with 9 bases between them. This CDR3 has 15 residues. Looked up from germline, CDR1 is LGHNA and CDR2 is YNFKEQ. The data were produced by immunoSEQ multiplex PCR, yet TCRdb's version contains in-frame clones alone and is incomplete. The top ten hold roughly 2.7% of the sample, which has roughly 220,000 clones, roughly nine tenths seen once. The TCR sequence derives from a woman in her thirties who had recovered from COVID-19. The sequencing sample was made of PBMCs or T cells enriched from blood (not recorded which). The chain couples TRBV4-2 to TRBJ2-7; D remains ambiguous. CDR3 sequence: CASSQEVLDSYEQYF. In DNA form, the CDR3 reads TGTGCCAGCAGCCAAGAGGTCCTAGACTCCTACGAGCAGTACTTC.